This T cell receptor beta chain was observed in a study of blood T cell repertoires in COVID-19. Across the study: Sites across the United States, Italy and Spain contributed samples from acute and convalescent COVID-19.

The CDR3 sequence is 14 residues long. Germline CDR1 reads SEHNR; CDR2 reads FQNEAQ (reference sequence). Between the trimmed V and J ends, which lost 1 base and 10 bases, there was a span of 11 bases. Participants reported their clinical history, and cohort assignment relied on those reports. As processed by the authors: Reference gene primer amplification yielded estimated nucleated cell counts. The assay was immunoSEQ multiplex PCR, and TCRdb's table has in-frame clones only and misses some. D and trimming were read from the DNA, whereas the V and J calls and clone size are those reported in that table. Of more than 150,000 clones listed, approximately 80% are singletons.

The sample comprised PBMCs or T cells enriched from blood (not recorded which). This receptor was obtained from a woman between 55 and 75 years old who had recovered from COVID-19. The genes are TRBV7-9 and TRBJ1-6; D call uncertain. The CDR3 DNA is TGTGCCAGCAGCTTAGGTCCCGCACTCTCACCCCTCCACTTT. Translating it yields CASSLGPALSPLHF.